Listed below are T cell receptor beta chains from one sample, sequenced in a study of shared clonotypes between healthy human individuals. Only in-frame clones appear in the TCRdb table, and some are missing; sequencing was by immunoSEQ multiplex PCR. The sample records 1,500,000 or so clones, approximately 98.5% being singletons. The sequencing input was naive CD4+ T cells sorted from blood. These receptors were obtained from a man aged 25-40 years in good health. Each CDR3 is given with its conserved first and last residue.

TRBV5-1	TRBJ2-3	CASSLAELWDTQYF
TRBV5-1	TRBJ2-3	CASSSPSGRGTDTQYF
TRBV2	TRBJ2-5	CASSKVSSETQYF
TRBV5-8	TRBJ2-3	CASSASPHTQYF
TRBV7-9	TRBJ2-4	CASSLDLATLNF
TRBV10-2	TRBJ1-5	CASSEILTGRNQPQHF
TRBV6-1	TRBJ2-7	CASTAQGAGDEQYF
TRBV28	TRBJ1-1	CASSLFHSSDTEAFF
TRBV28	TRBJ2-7	CASSATDSYEQYF
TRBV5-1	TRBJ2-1	CASSPTILGNEQFF